Below are 23 T cell receptor beta chains sequenced from a single sample in a study of OX40 agonist ivuxolimab in advanced cancers. The method was immunoSEQ multiplex PCR; TCRdb's version includes in-frame clones alone and lacks a portion of them. The table lists about 54,000 clones, 81% of them singletons. The sequencing used CD4+ or CD8+ T cells sorted from blood, collected in a trial of the OX40 agonist ivuxolimab. These receptors came from an adult with an advanced solid tumor such as melanoma, head and neck, liver or kidney cancer.

The rearrangement links TRBV6-5 to TRBJ2-3; no clear D gene. Germline lookup yields CDR1 MNHEY and CDR2 SVGAGI. V was clipped by 8 bases and J by 1 base, with 7 bases between them. The CDR3 consists of 12 residues. The CDR3 here is CASGTGTDTQYF. CDR3 nucleotides: TGTGCCAGCGGTACAGGCACAGATACGCAGTATTTT.

This chain joins TRBV5-6 and TRBJ2-1, with TRBD1 identical over 9 bases. The CDR3 covers 14 residues. Germline V gene sequence: CDR1 SGHDT, CDR2 YYEEEE. Losses at the gene ends were 10 bases for V and 6 bases for J; bases not matched to a gene: 11. CDR3 nucleotide sequence: TGTGCCGGCGGTCCCGGGACAGGGCGCAATGAGCAGTTCTTC. Translation: CAGGPGTGRNEQFF.

The sample holds a few counts of this clone. This sequence joins TRBV29-1 and TRBJ1-5; D call uncertain. From germline, CDR1 is SQVTM and CDR2 ANQGSEA. The length of the CDR3 is 13 residues. V lost 4 bases and J lost 3, with 10 bases in between. CDR3 loop: CSVGSSTNQPQHF. In DNA, the CDR3 is TGCAGCGTTGGGAGCTCGACCAATCAGCCCCAGCATTTT.

V and J are TRBV18 and TRBJ2-5; D remains ambiguous. Trimming pared 6 bases from V and 3 bases from J, leaving 8 bases between. This CDR3 has 12 residues. CDR1 is KGHSH and CDR2 is LQKENI in the germline V gene. CDR3 sequence: CASSRGEETQYF. The CDR3 DNA reads TGTGCCAGCTCGCGCGGCGAAGAGACCCAGTACTTC.

The chain has TRBV11-3 and TRBJ2-5; 9 bases align to TRBD1. The trim removed 1 base at V and 8 bases at J, leaving 8 bases unmatched. This CDR3 is 15 amino acids long. CDR1 is SGHNT and CDR2 is YENEEA in the germline V gene. The CDR3 DNA is TGTGCCAGCAGCTTAGCCTCGAGACAGGGGGTTACCCAGTACTTC. Protein sequence: CASSLASRQGVTQYF.

The chain's CDR3 is CASSLDRNRANEKLFF. In nucleotides, the CDR3 is TGTGCCAGCAGCTTAGACCGCAATCGGGCTAATGAAAAACTGTTTTTT. This chain links TRBV7-8 with TRBJ1-4; no clear D. The CDR3 contains 16 residues. Trimming removed 1 base at V and 3 bases at J, with 12 bases between. Germline lookup yields CDR1 SGHVS and CDR2 FQNEAQ.

The chain carries TRBV5-1 and TRBJ2-3; 8 bases agree with TRBD2. Germline assignment: CDR1 SGHRS and CDR2 YFSETQ. CDR3 length equals 15 residues. V lost 2 bases, J lost 2 bases, and 4 bases stayed unmatched. The CDR3 loop is CASSLAGAPTDTQYF. The CDR3 DNA follows: TGCGCCAGCAGCTTAGCGGGGGCCCCCACAGATACGCAGTATTTT.

This clone was observed a single time. V usage is TRBV15 and J usage is TRBJ1-2; 7 bases align to TRBD1. Trimming at V came to 4 bases and at J to 4 bases, leaving 9 bases not matched to a gene. CDR3 length equals 15 residues. From germline, CDR1 is LNHNV and CDR2 YYDKDF (reference sequence). The CDR3 sequence is CATSISRHRGYGYTF. The CDR3 DNA sequence: TGTGCCACCAGCATATCGAGACACAGGGGCTATGGCTACACCTTC.

The chain links TRBV2 to TRBJ1-2; D is unclear. Per the germline V gene, CDR1 is SNHLY and CDR2 is FYNNEI. V was shortened by 4 bases and J by 6 bases, with 9 bases between the two germline ends. The CDR3 has 12 residues. The CDR3 DNA reads TGTGCCAGCAGTGTCGCGGGAAATGGCTACACCTTC. Translating gives CASSVAGNGYTF.

This chain uses TRBV10-3 with TRBJ1-3; D remains unclear. The CDR3 loop spans 15 amino acids. Per the germline V gene, CDR1 is ENHRY and CDR2 is SYGVKD. The V end was cut by 3 bases, the J end by 0 bases, with 9 bases between. Here the CDR3 reads CAISDWGTSGNTIYF. The DNA for the CDR3 is TGTGCCATCAGTGATTGGGGAACCTCTGGAAACACCATATATTTT.

V is TRBV6-5 and J is TRBJ1-1; TRBD1 matches 10 bases. V shed 6 bases and J 5 bases; nucleotides not matched to a gene: 3. The CDR3 runs to 13 residues. Germline V gene lookup returns CDR1 MNHEY and CDR2 SVGAGI. CDR3: CASSTDRGTEAFF. In nucleotides, the CDR3 is TGTGCCAGCAGCACGGACAGGGGGACTGAAGCTTTCTTT.

This clone was recorded only once. The chain combines TRBV14 with TRBJ1-2; D is unclear. Per the germline V gene, CDR1 is SGHDN and CDR2 is FVKESK. The CDR3 has 15 residues. V was cut by 0 bases and J by 4 bases, with 12 bases left in between. The CDR3: CASSQDLRATYGYTF. CDR3 in DNA: TGTGCCAGCAGCCAAGATCTAAGAGCCACCTATGGCTACACCTTC.

Details on this clone: Other DNA sequences from this sample encode an identical CDR3 as well. The chain recombines TRBV6-5 with TRBJ2-6; D call uncertain. V was shortened by 0 bases and J by 1 base, with 4 bases between the two germline ends. The CDR3 consists of 15 residues. Germline V lookup: CDR1 MNHEY, CDR2 SVGAGI. The CDR3 nucleotides read TGTGCCAGCAGTTACTCTTCATCTGGGGCCAACGTCCTGACTTTC. Translating it yields CASSYSSSGANVLTF.

The chain carries TRBV19 and TRBJ2-5; D ambiguous. V was cut by 9 bases and J by 5 bases, with 19 bases left in between. Germline V gene lookup returns CDR1 LNHDA and CDR2 SQIVND (reference sequence). This CDR3 region has 14 residues. CDR3 bases: TGTGCCAGCAGCCGAGCCCCGGGCAGGGAGACCCAGTACTTC. Amino acids: CASSRAPGRETQYF. Full variable domain (missing parts from reference TRBV19 and TRBJ2-5): DGGITQSPKYLFRKEGQNVTLSCEQNLNHDAMYWYRQDPGQGLRLIYYSQIVNDFQKGDIAEGYSVSREKKESFPLTVTSAQKNPTAFYLCASSRAPGRETQYFGPGTRLLVL.

The chain couples TRBV12-2 to TRBJ2-1; the listed D gene, TRBD1, was not tested against the DNA. TRBV12-2 is reported as a pseudogene. CDR3 size: 18 residues. As DNA, the CDR3 is TGTGCAAGTCGCCGGAACTTCTACCGGGACAGGGTGGCCCATGAGCAGTTCTTC. Its protein is CASRRNFYRDRVAHEQFF.

This clone was counted ten times or more. The gene calls are TRBV10-3 and TRBJ1-5; D not certain. Germline V gene sequence: CDR1 ENHRY, CDR2 SYGVKD. The CDR3 has 15 residues. The V and J ends lost 3 bases and 2 bases respectively, with 11 bases between them. CDR3 bases: TGTGCCATCAGTGAATCGGAGGTGCGCAATCAGCCCCAGCATTTT. This sequence encodes CAISESEVRNQPQHF.

In this sample, this clone turned up a few times. This sequence joins TRBV6-5 and TRBJ2-7; 7 bases align to TRBD1. Unmatched junction bases numbered 13, after V lost 5 bases and J lost 9 bases. The CDR3 length is 14 residues. The germline CDR1 and CDR2 sequences are MNHEY and SVGAGI. The CDR3 protein is CASSTGPGQFMQYF. In DNA, the CDR3 is TGTGCCAGCAGTACTGGGCCGGGACAGTTTATGCAGTACTTC.

V and J are TRBV5-5 and TRBJ2-7; D is unclear. Germline V gives CDR1 SGHKS, CDR2 YYEKEE (reference sequence). This CDR3 contains 12 residues. V was trimmed by 1 base and J by 4 bases, leaving 6 bases between them. The DNA for the CDR3 is TGTGCCAGCAGCTTGAAAGGATACGAGCAGTACTTC. Translation: CASSLKGYEQYF.

This clone was observed a few times. This sequence joins TRBV19 and TRBJ1-3; tentative D call: TRBD1 (5 bases). Per the germline V gene, CDR1 is LNHDA and CDR2 is SQIVND (reference sequence). The CDR3 is 14 amino acids. Trimming took 5 bases from V and 0 from J, leaving 8 bases between them. CDR3 in DNA: TGTGCCAGTAGTTTTGGGGGCTCTGGAAACACCATATATTTT. Protein: CASSFGGSGNTIYF.

The V and J genes are TRBV11-3 and TRBJ2-7, with TRBD2 matching 13 bases. Germline V gene data show CDR1 as SGHNT and CDR2 as YENEEA. V dropped 5 bases and J dropped 5; count of bases not matched to a gene: 3. The CDR3 covers 14 residues. CDR3 amino acids: CASSPGLAGDEQYF. DNA of the CDR3: TGTGCCAGCAGCCCAGGACTAGCGGGGGACGAGCAGTACTTC.

This sequence joins TRBV7-2 and TRBJ2-3; TRBD2 is a possible D gene (6 bases). This CDR3 has 16 amino acids. V gave up 1 base and J gave up 0 bases, with 11 bases separating them. Looked up from germline, CDR1 is SGHTA and CDR2 is FQGNSA. CDR3 sequence (DNA): TGTGCCAGCAGCTTAGGTGGAGCGGGTAGCACAGATACGCAGTATTTT. Its translation: CASSLGGAGSTDTQYF.

The sample holds one count of this clone. The V gene is TRBV10-1, the J gene TRBJ1-1, with a tentative D call TRBD1 (6 bases). V lost 2 bases, J lost 0 bases, and 10 bases lay in between. Germline V gives CDR1 WNHNN, CDR2 SYGVQD (reference sequence). The CDR3 covers 15 residues. The DNA for the CDR3 is TGCGCCAGCAGTGAGAATTGGGGGCTGAACACTGAAGCTTTCTTT. It is translated as CASSENWGLNTEAFF.

In the case of this clone: The identical CDR3 is also encoded by other nucleotide sequences in the sample. The chain carries TRBV12-5 and TRBJ2-3; D perhaps matches TRBD2 (5 bases). CDR3 size: 13 residues. V lost 10 bases and J 2 bases, leaving 13 bases between the germline ends. Germline values: CDR1 LGHNT, CDR2 FRNRAP. CDR3 coding DNA: TGTGCTACTTCTGGAGGAAACACAGATACGCAGTATTTT. This gives the protein CATSGGNTDTQYF.